The 9 T cell receptor beta chains below all came from one sample that was sequenced in a study of T cell responses to AZD1222 COVID-19 vaccine. Sequencing used immunoSEQ multiplex PCR; TCRdb keeps in-frame clones, though not all of them. The profile shows around 150,000 clones, roughly 92% of them singletons. Material: peripheral blood, obtained on day 0 of AZD1222 vaccination. The receptors originated from an adult in good health.

This chain joins TRBV7-8 and TRBJ2-1; 7 bases are a match to TRBD2. The CDR3 is 16 residues long. With V trimmed by 5 bases and J by 9 bases, 16 bases remained unmatched. The V gene's germline CDR1 is SGHVS and CDR2 FQNEAQ. DNA for the CDR3: TGTGCCAGCAGCCCGAGCCGGGCGGGAGTAAGGGTTGAGCAGTTCTTC. It specifies CASSPSRAGVRVEQFF.

The gene calls are TRBV30 and TRBJ1-5, with 7 bases identical to TRBD1. The CDR3 sequence is 13 residues long. Trimming cost V 2 bases and J 4 bases; bases outside gene matches: 2. Per the germline V gene, CDR1 is GTSNPN and CDR2 is SVGIG (reference sequence). CDR3 bases: TGTGCCTGGAGTCCACAGGGGAATCAGCCCCAGCATTTT. As protein: CAWSPQGNQPQHF.

The chain carries TRBV7-8 and TRBJ1-2; D is perhaps TRBD1 (6 bases). CDR1 and CDR2 (germline): SGHVS, FQNEAQ. V lost 1 base to trimming and J lost 1 base, with 10 bases between them. The CDR3 is made up of 15 amino acids. This chain's CDR3 is CASSLEAGVNYGYTF. Written as DNA, the CDR3 is TGTGCCAGCAGCTTAGAGGCAGGGGTTAACTATGGCTACACCTTC. The full variable domain, completed using reference TRBV7-8 and TRBJ1-2, is GAGVSQSPRYKVAKRGQDVALRCDPISGHVSLFWYQQALGQGPEFLTYFQNEAQLDKSGLPSDRFFAERPEGSVSTLKIQRTQQEDSAVYLCASSLEAGVNYGYTFGSGTRLTVV.

This clone occurred a few times. The chain has TRBV7-9 and TRBJ1-5; 8 bases align to TRBD1. Germline loops: CDR1 SEHNR, CDR2 FQNEAQ (reference sequence). The CDR3 length is 15 residues. Trimming at V came to 0 bases and at J to 2 bases, leaving 0 bases not matched to a gene. The CDR3 bases are TGTGCCAGCAGCTTAGCGGGACAGGGCAATCAGCCCCAGCATTTT. Protein product: CASSLAGQGNQPQHF.

This rearrangement joins TRBV5-1 to TRBJ1-6, with D perhaps TRBD1 (6 bases). The CDR3 has 14 residues. Germline V gene data show CDR1 as SGHRS and CDR2 as YFSETQ. Between the trimmed V and J ends, which lost 4 bases and 12 bases, there was a span of 17 bases. Here the CDR3 reads CASSLSGGGGPLHF. The CDR3 coding sequence is TGCGCCAGCAGCCTATCAGGAGGGGGGGGACCCCTCCACTTT.

V usage is TRBV6-6 and J usage is TRBJ2-1; no definite D call. This CDR3 has 12 amino acids. Germline V CDR1 and CDR2: MNHNY, SVGAGI (reference sequence). Trimming stripped 3 bases from V and 8 bases from J, with 8 bases between. For the CDR3, the DNA is TGTGCCAGCAGTTATTCGGCTCATGAGCAGTTCTTC. Translation: CASSYSAHEQFF.

The chain combines TRBV7-8 with TRBJ1-1; TRBD1 might be the D (5 bases). V lost 4 bases and J 1 base, leaving 10 bases between the germline ends. Germline V lookup: CDR1 SGHVS, CDR2 FQNEAQ. CDR3 size: 14 residues. The CDR3: CASSSPGRNTEAFF. In DNA form, the CDR3 reads TGTGCCAGCAGCTCGCCGGGACGGAACACTGAAGCTTTCTTT. The complete variable domain, with remaining parts taken from reference TRBV7-8 and TRBJ1-1, reads GAGVSQSPRYKVAKRGQDVALRCDPISGHVSLFWYQQALGQGPEFLTYFQNEAQLDKSGLPSDRFFAERPEGSVSTLKIQRTQQEDSAVYLCASSSPGRNTEAFFGQGTRLTVV.

V and J are TRBV7-2 and TRBJ1-6, with 7 bases that match TRBD1. V trimming: 5 bases; J trimming: 9 bases; junction bases outside the gene matches: 10. The CDR3 has 15 amino acids. From germline, CDR1 is SGHTA and CDR2 FQGNSA. CDR3: CASSAGTELFSPLHF. CDR3 nucleotide sequence: TGTGCCAGCAGCGCCGGGACAGAATTATTTTCACCCCTCCACTTT. The variable domain in full, completed from reference TRBV7-2 and TRBJ1-6, reads GAGVSQSPSNKVTEKGKDVELRCDPISGHTALYWYRQSLGQGLEFLIYFQGNSAPDKSGLPSDRFSAERTGGSVSTLTIQRTQQEDSAVYLCASSAGTELFSPLHFGNGTRLTVT.

The V call is TRBV13, the J call TRBJ1-1; maybe TRBD1 (6 bases). The CDR3 totals 15 residues. CDR1 and CDR2 (germline): PRHDT, FYEKMQ (reference sequence). V was clipped by 0 bases and J by 4 bases, with 12 bases between them. The CDR3 region is CASSLGRGGSTEAFF. In nucleotides, the CDR3 is TGTGCCAGCAGCTTAGGAAGGGGGGGAAGCACTGAAGCTTTCTTT.